The 25 T cell receptor beta chains below come from one sample, sequenced in a study of T cell repertoires in cytomegalovirus infection. For these receptors, no antigen is known. In TCRdb, the reads were re-called with MiXCR into one record per CDR3 protein. The sample contains 900,000 to 950,000 distinct CDR3 sequences, about a third of which appear only once. The sequencing used cultured CD8+ T cells from PBMCs, collected from culture after CMV antigen stimulation. The receptor source for this set is a human donor in good health (CMV status not recorded). Some clones in this sample may be carry-over from other donors' samples.

V and J are TRBV13 and TRBJ1-5; tentatively, D is TRBD1 (5 bases). Germline assignment: CDR1 PRHDT and CDR2 FYEKMQ (reference sequence). The CDR3 has 15 amino acids. Trimming took off 1 base at V and 6 bases at J, with 13 bases between the two ends. CDR3 sequence: CASSLAGEGGQPQHF. The CDR3 nucleotides are TGTGCCAGCAGCTTAGCGGGGGAGGGCGGTCAGCCCCAGCATTTT. The whole variable domain, remainder taken from reference TRBV13 and TRBJ1-5, is AAGVIQSPRHLIKEKRETATLKCYPIPRHDTVYWYQQGPGQDPQFLISFYEKMQSDKGSIPDRFSAQQFSDYHSELNMSSLELGDSALYFCASSLAGEGGQPQHFGDGTRLSIL.

A few counts support this clonotype. This chain connects TRBV28 to TRBJ1-1; TRBD1 agrees at 7 bases. The CDR3 length is 15 residues. With V trimmed by 6 bases and J by 1 base, 8 bases remained unmatched. Germline values: CDR1 MDHEN, CDR2 SYDVKM. This chain's CDR3 is CASRVRTGPNTEAFF. The CDR3 DNA reads as TGTGCCAGCAGAGTGAGGACAGGCCCGAACACTGAAGCTTTCTTT.

CDR3 sequence: CATSRVPLLAGTSTDTQYF. CDR3 in DNA: TGTGCCACCAGCAGAGTCCCCCTCCTAGCGGGGACTAGCACAGATACGCAGTATTTT. The rearrangement links TRBV15 to TRBJ2-3; 9 nucleotides agree with TRBD2. Germline CDR1 and CDR2: LNHNV and YYDKDF (reference sequence). Trimming at V came to 1 base and at J to 0 bases, leaving 11 bases not matched to a gene. This CDR3 comprises 19 residues. Full variable domain (rest looked up from reference TRBV15 and TRBJ2-3): DAMVIQNPRYQVTQFGKPVTLSCSQTLNHNVMYWYQQKSSQAPKLLFHYYDKDFNNEADTPDNFQSRRPNTSFCFLDIRSPGLGDTAMYLCATSRVPLLAGTSTDTQYFGPGTRLTVL.

The V gene is TRBV28, the J gene TRBJ1-5; D remains ambiguous. Germline CDR1 reads MDHEN; CDR2 reads SYDVKM. Trimming removed 2 bases at V and 4 bases at J, with 12 bases between. This CDR3 contains 15 residues. The CDR3 DNA reads TGTGCCAGCAGTTTACTCCAGACTAGTAATCAGCCCCAGCATTTT. Residues: CASSLLQTSNQPQHF.

This sequence joins TRBV19 and TRBJ2-7, with 7 bases matching TRBD1. The germline V gene has CDR1 LNHDA and CDR2 SQIVND (reference sequence). J was trimmed by 2 bases and V by 5 bases; bases with no gene match: 9. The CDR3 has 15 residues. CDR3 in amino acids: CASSVYSTGAYEQYF. In DNA form, the CDR3 reads TGTGCCAGTAGTGTATACTCTACAGGGGCCTACGAGCAGTACTTC.

The table lists this clonotype with many counts. The chain recombines TRBV7-8 with TRBJ2-3; 10 positions agree with TRBD2. J gave up 2 bases and V 6 bases, and 2 bases lay outside the gene matches. Germline lookup yields CDR1 SGHVS and CDR2 FQNEAQ. The CDR3 covers 14 residues. CDR3 amino acids: CASRSGGATDTQYF. The CDR3 DNA is TGTGCCAGCAGGAGCGGGGGGGCCACAGATACGCAGTATTTT.

This clonotype was seen more than once but under ten times. This chain joins TRBV6-5 and TRBJ2-7, with D unresolved. Germline assignment: CDR1 MNHEY and CDR2 SVGAGI. The CDR3 totals 13 residues. CDR3 region: CASSPSQSFEQYV. CDR3 nucleotides: TGTGCCAGCAGCCCATCCCAATCCTTCGAGCAGTACGTC.

This clonotype was detected only once. The chain couples TRBV6-2 or TRBV6-3 to TRBJ2-1, with D perhaps matching TRBD2 (6 bases). CDR1 and CDR2 from the germline V gene are MNHEY and SVGEGT. The CDR3 covers 16 residues. Trimming took off 4 bases at V and 0 bases at J, with 13 bases between the two ends. CDR3 nucleotide sequence: TGTGCCAGCAGTTTAGGTGTGACTAGCTCCTACAATGAGCAGTTCTTC. This translates into CASSLGVTSSYNEQFF.

The chain joins TRBV5-3 to TRBJ2-7; TRBD1 or TRBD2 may be the D gene (5 bases each). TRBV5-3 is labeled an ORF, and its function is uncertain. This CDR3 spans 16 amino acids. The DNA for the CDR3 is TGTGCCAGCAGCTTGGATTCAGGGCAGGGAGTGGGAGAGCAGTACGTC. This translates into CASSLDSGQGVGEQYV.

This chain links TRBV19 with TRBJ2-3; TRBD2 matches at 7 bases. The trim removed 2 bases at V and 2 bases at J, leaving 13 bases unmatched. This CDR3 is 18 amino acids long. The germline V gene encodes CDR1 LNHDA and CDR2 SQIVND (reference sequence). The CDR3 DNA follows: TGTGCCAGTAGTATAAGTGTGGCTAGCGGAATTCACACAGATACGCAGTATTTT. As protein: CASSISVASGIHTDTQYF.

Notes on this clonotype: A read error may be the cause here, since a much bigger clone is one base away. This chain links TRBV7-6 with TRBJ2-1; tentative D call: TRBD2 (5 bases). This CDR3 region has 14 residues. CDR1 and CDR2 (germline): SGHVS, FNYEAQ. As DNA, the CDR3 is TGTGCCAGCAGCGAGGGTAGCTCCTACAATGAGCAGTTATTC. It is translated as CASSEGSSYNEQLF.

This chain connects TRBV7-6 to TRBJ2-1; D tentatively reads TRBD1 or TRBD2 (6 bases each). Germline assignment: CDR1 SGHVS and CDR2 FNYEAQ. Deletions cut 2 bases from V and 2 bases from J, with 10 bases between. The length of the CDR3 is 15 residues. The CDR3 DNA is TGTGCCAGCAGCTTAAAGGGGGGCACCTACAATGAGCAGTTCTTC. This codes for CASSLKGGTYNEQFF. The full variable domain, in which reference TRBV7-6 and TRBJ2-1 provide the parts outside the CDR3, is GAGVSQSPRYKVTKRGQDVALRCDPISGHVSLYWYRQALGQGPEFLTYFNYEAQQDKSGLPNDRFSAERPEGSISTLTIQRTEQRDSAMYRCASSLKGGTYNEQFFGPGTRLTVL.

CDR3 protein: CASSSERGGTDTQYF. CDR3 DNA: TGTGCCAGCAGCTCCGAGCGGGGCGGCACAGATACGCAGTATTTT. The rearrangement uses TRBV7-9 and TRBJ2-3, with 7 positions matching TRBD2. After removal of 4 bases from V and 1 base from J, the junction contained 5 bases not matched to a gene. CDR3 size: 15 residues. The germline V gene has CDR1 SEHNR and CDR2 FQNEAQ (reference sequence). Full variable domain (rest looked up from reference TRBV7-9 and TRBJ2-3): DTGVSQNPRHKITKRGQNVTFRCDPISEHNRLYWYRQTLGQGPEFLTYFQNEAQLEKSRLLSDRFSAERPKGSFSTLEIQRTEQGDSAMYLCASSSERGGTDTQYFGPGTRLTVL.

This clonotype has more than one count but fewer than ten. V usage is TRBV19 and J usage is TRBJ2-1; either TRBD1 or TRBD2 may supply D (5 bases each). Deletions cut 5 bases from V and 14 bases from J, with 16 bases between. This CDR3 is built from 12 residues. Germline lookup yields CDR1 LNHDA and CDR2 SQIVND (reference sequence). The CDR3 DNA reads as TGTGCCAGTAGTGCCCGGGACGCCCATAAGTTCTTC. This sequence encodes CASSARDAHKFF.

The CDR3 DNA reads TGTGCCAGCAGACCGGGACGTGAAGCTTTCTTT. It specifies CASRPGREAFF. The chain employs TRBV7-3 and TRBJ1-1, with D perhaps matching TRBD1 (5 bases). Between the trimmed V and J ends, which lost 6 bases and 7 bases, there was a span of 9 bases. Germline V gene data show CDR1 as SGHTA and CDR2 as FQGTGA. The CDR3 covers 11 residues.

This clonotype came up a few times. The chain joins TRBV6-1 to TRBJ2-5; no definite D call. This CDR3 spans 13 amino acids. Germline CDR1 MNHNS, CDR2 SASEGT. V was trimmed by 4 bases and J by 5 bases, leaving 11 bases between them. This CDR3 reads CASSGSWSETQYF. CDR3 in DNA: TGTGCCAGCAGTGGGTCCTGGAGCGAGACCCAGTACTTC.

The genes are TRBV27 and TRBJ2-7; 7 positions match TRBD1. In germline, CDR1 is MNHEY, CDR2 SMNVEV (reference sequence). CDR3 length: 15 residues. Trimming at V came to 2 bases and at J to 0 bases, leaving 4 bases not matched to a gene. CDR3 DNA sequence: TGTGCCAGCAGTTTAATAGGGACAGACTCCTACGAGCAGTACTTC. It encodes CASSLIGTDSYEQYF.

CDR3 coding DNA: TGTGCCAGCAGAGCCGGGACCCCGGGGACTGAAGCTTTCTTT. This sequence encodes CASRAGTPGTEAFF. The chain joins TRBV6-2 or TRBV6-3 to TRBJ1-1; TRBD1 might be the D (5 bases). The V and J ends lost 6 bases and 5 bases respectively, with 16 bases between them. The CDR3 has 14 residues. Germline V gene lookup returns CDR1 MNHEY and CDR2 SVGEGT.

The V call is TRBV12-3 or TRBV12-4, the J call TRBJ2-1, with 11 nucleotides matching TRBD2. The length of the CDR3 is 16 residues. After removal of 3 bases from V and 2 bases from J, the junction contained 3 bases not matched to a gene. The CDR3 DNA reads as TGTGCCAGCAGTTTCACTAGCGGGGGCCCCTACAATGAGCAGTTCTTC. It specifies CASSFTSGGPYNEQFF.

CDR3 DNA sequence: TGTACCACCAACTCAAGGACAGGGGGTGTTGGAAACACCATATATTTT. Protein product: CTTNSRTGGVGNTIYF. The chain has TRBV19 and TRBJ1-3; 10 bases line up with TRBD1. Per germline, CDR1 LNHDA and CDR2 SQIVND (reference sequence). The CDR3 is 16 residues long.

The sample holds a few counts of this clonotype. V gene TRBV7-8 combines with J gene TRBJ1-5; D might be TRBD1 (5 bases). The V and J ends lost 2 bases and 4 bases respectively, with 18 bases between them. CDR3 length equals 17 residues. The V gene's germline CDR1 is SGHVS and CDR2 FQNEAQ. The CDR3 spells CASSLMRGGAKNQPQHF. The CDR3 coding sequence is TGTGCCAGCAGCTTAATGAGGGGAGGGGCTAAGAATCAGCCCCAGCATTTT.

This clonotype was counted a single time. The chain combines TRBV19 with TRBJ1-1; tentatively, D is TRBD1 (6 bases). The CDR3 loop spans 12 amino acids. Trimming cost V 5 bases and J 6 bases, with 10 bases left between them. The germline V gene encodes CDR1 LNHDA and CDR2 SQIVND (reference sequence). The CDR3 loop reads CASSGHRAEAFF. CDR3 DNA sequence: TGTGCCAGTAGTGGACACAGGGCTGAAGCTTTCTTT.

This clonotype occurred a few times. The gene calls are TRBV6-6 and TRBJ2-7; D call uncertain. The CDR3 loop spans 15 amino acids. Germline V gene data show CDR1 as MNHNY and CDR2 as SVGAGI (reference sequence). The germline V and J ends were trimmed by 6 bases and 1 base, with 16 bases remaining between them. CDR3 in amino acids: CASRVGPSPSYEQYV. The CDR3 region has the DNA TGTGCCAGCAGGGTTGGACCGTCCCCGTCCTACGAGCAGTACGTC.

The chain joins TRBV5-5 to TRBJ2-7; D ambiguous. Germline CDR1 SGHKS, CDR2 YYEKEE (reference sequence). CDR3 length equals 14 residues. V lost 2 bases and J 0 bases, leaving 9 bases between the germline ends. Written as DNA, the CDR3 is TGTGCCAGCAGCTTTAGCCGCGGCTCCTACGAGCAGTACGTC. Translating gives CASSFSRGSYEQYV.

This chain uses TRBV5-6 with TRBJ1-1; 12 positions match TRBD1. The CDR3 spans 16 residues. V dropped 4 bases and J dropped 8; count of bases not matched to a gene: 12. Germline CDR1 reads SGHDT; CDR2 reads YYEEEE. CDR3 residues: CASSGPGQGAWEEAFF. In DNA, the CDR3 is TGTGCCAGCAGCGGACCGGGACAGGGGGCGTGGGAGGAAGCTTTCTTT. Variable domain in full (rest from reference TRBV5-6 and TRBJ1-1): DAGVTQSPTHLIKTRGQQVTLRCSPKSGHDTVSWYQQALGQGPQFIFQYYEEEERQRGNFPDRFSGHQFPNYSSELNVNALLLGDSALYLCASSGPGQGAWEEAFFGQGTRLTVV.